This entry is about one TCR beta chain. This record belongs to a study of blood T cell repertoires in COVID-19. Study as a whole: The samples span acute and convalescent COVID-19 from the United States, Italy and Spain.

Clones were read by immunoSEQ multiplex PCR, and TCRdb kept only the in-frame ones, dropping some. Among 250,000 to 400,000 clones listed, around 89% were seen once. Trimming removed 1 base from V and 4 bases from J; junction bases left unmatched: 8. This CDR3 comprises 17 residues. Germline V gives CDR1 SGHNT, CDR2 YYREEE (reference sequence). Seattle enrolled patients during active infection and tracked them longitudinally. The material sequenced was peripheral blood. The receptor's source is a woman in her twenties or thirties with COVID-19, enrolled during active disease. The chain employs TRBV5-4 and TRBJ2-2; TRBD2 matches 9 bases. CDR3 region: CASSLTAGGGGTGELFF. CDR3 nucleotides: TGTGCCAGCAGCTTGACAGCGGGGGGTGGTGGCACCGGGGAGCTGTTTTTT.